Listed below are T cell receptor beta chains from one sample, sequenced in a study of cytomegalovirus exposure and HLA in healthy donors. Sequencing was performed with immunoSEQ multiplex PCR; in TCRdb, only in-frame clones are kept and a portion is missing. The sample includes 150,000 to 200,000 clones, over 65% of them seen just once. The sequenced material came from PBMCs. The receptor set was obtained from a man between 18 and 35 years old in good health and CMV-seropositive. The CDR3 runs from the conserved cysteine through the conserved F or W. Each record gives: CDR3 length, D gene, J gene, V gene, clone size, CDR3 DNA, CDR3 protein. D genes are given only for firm matches. A clone size is listed for some rows: how often the clone was seen (once, few, many), or a class if it is expanded.

13,NA,TRBJ2-4,TRBV4-3,many,TGCGCCAGCAGCCCACCGGGATCGGACATTCAGTACTTC,CASSPPGSDIQYF
16,NA,TRBJ1-1,TRBV4-2,NA,TGTGCCAGCAGCCAAGCCTCCTTGGGAGTGGAGACTGAAGCTTTCTTT,CASSQASLGVETEAFF
14,NA,TRBJ1-1,TRBV6-5,NA,TGTGCCAGCAGCAGCCTACAGGGTTACACTGAAGCTTTCTTT,CASSSLQGYTEAFF
15,TRBD1,TRBJ2-5,TRBV27,NA,TGTGCCAGCAGTTTATTCGGGACAGGGGAAGAGACCCAGTACTTC,CASSLFGTGEETQYF
15,TRBD2,TRBJ2-7,TRBV10-1,NA,TGCGCCAAAATGGGACTAGCGGGTTTATCCTACGAGCAGTACTTC,CAKMGLAGLSYEQYF
14,NA,TRBJ1-2,TRBV2,NA,TGTGCCAGCATTGTCCCGGACACTGGCTATGGCTACACCTTC,CASIVPDTGYGYTF
18,NA,TRBJ1-4,TRBV10-1,NA,TGCGCCAGCAGTGAGTCCAAGTCCACAGGAGCAACTAATGAAAAACTGTTTTTT,CASSESKSTGATNEKLFF
17,TRBD1,TRBJ2-2,TRBV9,NA,TGTGCCAGCACCAACAGGGGGCCGGTTCAGAACACCGGGGAGCTGTTTTTT,CASTNRGPVQNTGELFF
13,NA,TRBJ2-1,TRBV19,NA,TGTGCCAGTAGTATCACAGCCAACAATGAGCAGTTCTTC,CASSITANNEQFF
16,TRBD2,TRBJ2-7,TRBV2,NA,TGTGCCAGCGCCCGTACGGCGGGAGGAAACTCCTACGAGCAGTACTTC,CASARTAGGNSYEQYF